Presented here are 18 T cell receptor beta chains from one specimen sequenced in a study of T cell repertoires in cytomegalovirus infection. Antigens for these TCRs are unknown. TCRdb ran MiXCR on the reads and lists one entry per CDR3 protein. The table has about 340,000 distinct CDR3 sequences, 25% to 30% seen once; the top ten hold 20%. The material sequenced was cultured PBMCs, taken from culture after CMV antigen stimulation. All receptors come from a human donor in good health (CMV status not recorded). Some clones in this sample may be carry-over from other donors' samples.

V is TRBV10-3 and J is TRBJ2-1, with 12 bases matching TRBD2. Germline CDR1 and CDR2: ENHRY and SYGVKD. The CDR3 has 17 residues. V dropped 0 bases and J dropped 8; count of bases not matched to a gene: 8. Here the CDR3 reads CAISESRKTSGSHEQFF. The DNA for the CDR3 is TGTGCCATCAGTGAGTCGAGGAAGACTAGCGGGAGCCATGAGCAGTTCTTC.

In this sample, this clonotype turned up many times. The chain uses TRBV6-1 and TRBJ2-7, with D possibly being TRBD2 (5 bases). The CDR3 has 14 residues. Germline CDR1 MNHNS, CDR2 SASEGT. Trimming left V 6 bases short and J 1 base short, with 13 bases between. CDR3 protein: CASSLVRGSYEQYF. The CDR3 bases are TGTGCCAGCAGCCTCGTCCGGGGTTCCTACGAGCAGTACTTC.

This clonotype was seen many times. The chain couples TRBV19 to TRBJ1-5, with unresolved D. CDR3 length equals 13 residues. V dropped 5 bases and J dropped 5 bases, with 10 bases sitting between them. Germline V lookup: CDR1 LNHDA, CDR2 SQIVND (reference sequence). The CDR3 DNA is TGTGCCAGTAGTCTGGCATACGATCAGCCCCAGCATTTT. This codes for CASSLAYDQPQHF.

A few counts support this clonotype. The chain is built from TRBV7-6 and TRBJ2-5; D unclear. Trimming removed 2 bases at V and 2 bases at J, with 9 bases between. The CDR3 runs 14 residues. Germline CDR1 reads SGHVS; CDR2 reads FNYEAQ. Here the CDR3 DNA reads TGTGCCAGCAGCTTAACTGCGGATCAAGAGACCCAGTACTTC. Protein: CASSLTADQETQYF.

A few counts support this clonotype. The genes are TRBV7-2 and TRBJ2-5; the D gene is possibly TRBD2 (6 bases). The ends were cut back, 9 bases at V and 5 bases at J, with 19 bases in the middle. Germline V gene lookup returns CDR1 SGHTA and CDR2 FQGNSA. The CDR3 contains 14 residues. CDR3: CARVPGDVSETQYF. CDR3 bases: TGTGCCAGAGTACCGGGGGACGTTTCCGAGACCCAGTACTTC.

This rearrangement joins TRBV12-3 or TRBV12-4 to TRBJ2-7; the D gene is possibly TRBD2 (6 bases). The length of the CDR3 is 14 residues. The ends were cut back, 3 bases at V and 2 bases at J, with 11 bases in the middle. CDR3: CASSFRRDPYEQYF. The CDR3, as DNA: TGTGCCAGCAGTTTCCGGCGGGATCCCTACGAGCAGTACTTC.

The chain carries TRBV18 and TRBJ2-3; D not resolved. V lost 3 bases and J lost 4, with 8 bases in between. The germline CDR1 and CDR2 sequences are KGHSH and LQKENI. This CDR3 contains 13 residues. CDR3 residues: CASSPIQADTQYF. CDR3 coding DNA: TGTGCCAGCTCACCCATACAAGCAGATACGCAGTATTTT.

This clonotype was recorded a few times. The chain carries TRBV7-6 and TRBJ2-3; D remains ambiguous. V dropped 0 bases and J dropped 7 bases, with 14 bases sitting between them. Germline V gene sequence: CDR1 SGHVS, CDR2 FNYEAQ. This CDR3 region has 15 residues. CDR3 sequence: CASSLARTPRNTQYF. The CDR3 nucleotides are TGTGCCAGCAGCTTAGCGCGGACCCCCAGAAATACGCAGTATTTT.

The sample holds many counts of this clonotype. This chain joins TRBV7-2 and TRBJ2-5; 8 bases align to TRBD2. Germline CDR1 SGHTA, CDR2 FQGNSA. The ends lost 5 bases at V and 10 bases at J; junction bases unmatched: 15. The CDR3 runs to 15 residues. The CDR3 here is CASSPTAGASRSQYF. Written as DNA, the CDR3 is TGTGCCAGCAGCCCTACAGCGGGAGCGAGCAGGAGCCAGTACTTC.

This clonotype appeared a few times. The genes are TRBV5-1 and TRBJ2-1; 9 nucleotides line up with TRBD2. Unmatched junction bases numbered 6, after V lost 7 bases and J lost 4 bases. CDR1 and CDR2 (germline): SGHRS, YFSETQ. CDR3 length: 14 amino acids. The CDR3 DNA reads as TGCGCCAGCGGTAGCGGGGGACTTTACAATGAGCAGTTCTTC. Its protein product is CASGSGGLYNEQFF.

The CDR3 DNA reads as TGTGCCAGCAGTCCAGGGTTGGGGCCTAGCTCCTACAATGAGCAGTTCTTC. This translates into CASSPGLGPSSYNEQFF. The chain couples TRBV27 to TRBJ2-1, with D possibly TRBD1 on 5 matching bases. The V gene lost 5 bases and the J gene lost 0 bases, with 17 bases spanning the gap. Germline V CDR1 and CDR2: MNHEY, SMNVEV (reference sequence). This CDR3 comprises 17 residues.

This clonotype occurred many times. V gene TRBV15 combines with J gene TRBJ2-6; D is unclear. V was shortened by 1 base and J by 2 bases, with 3 bases between the two germline ends. CDR3 length equals 14 residues. Germline V gene data show CDR1 as LNHNV and CDR2 as YYDKDF (reference sequence). The CDR3 loop is CATSRGTGANVLTF. CDR3 bases: TGTGCCACCAGCAGAGGGACTGGGGCCAACGTCCTGACTTTC.

The V and J genes are TRBV5-1 and TRBJ1-1; a possible D gene is TRBD1 (6 bases). The CDR3 contains 15 residues. V lost 4 bases and J lost 0, with 13 bases in between. Germline V gene lookup returns CDR1 SGHRS and CDR2 YFSETQ. The DNA of the CDR3 is TGCGCCAGCAGCCCGGGGACACCTCTGAACACTGAAGCTTTCTTT. This sequence encodes CASSPGTPLNTEAFF.

V gene TRBV7-2 combines with J gene TRBJ2-3; possibly TRBD2 for D (7 bases). There are 16 residues in the CDR3. Trimming removed 5 bases at V and 2 bases at J, with 17 bases between. Germline lookup yields CDR1 SGHTA and CDR2 FQGNSA. The CDR3 coding sequence is TGTGCCAGCAGCCCCGTAGGGGGGGAGGTCACAGATACGCAGTATTTT. Translation gives CASSPVGGEVTDTQYF.

There are a few counts of this clonotype. This sequence joins TRBV6-1 and TRBJ1-1; D not resolved. CDR3 size: 11 residues. In germline, CDR1 is MNHNS, CDR2 SASEGT. Trimming took off 5 bases at V and 10 bases at J, with 11 bases between the two ends. CDR3 residues: CASSQGRRAFF. CDR3 in DNA: TGTGCCAGCAGTCAAGGGCGGAGAGCTTTCTTT.

This clonotype was counted a few times. J is TRBJ1-2 and V is TRBV12-3 or TRBV12-4; TRBD1 agrees at 11 bases. This CDR3 has 15 amino acids. Trimming removed 2 bases from V and 4 bases from J; junction bases left unmatched: 3. CDR3 sequence: CASSLRTGGFYGYTF. The CDR3 DNA reads TGTGCCAGCAGTTTAAGGACAGGGGGCTTCTATGGCTACACCTTC.

The chain links TRBV7-6 to TRBJ1-3, with no clear D. The CDR3 has 15 amino acids. Trimming stripped 4 bases from V and 0 bases from J, with 10 bases between. Germline CDR1 is SGHVS and CDR2 is FNYEAQ. The CDR3 spells CASSSPRSSGNTIYF. The CDR3 region has the DNA TGTGCCAGCAGCTCCCCCCGAAGCTCTGGAAACACCATATATTTT.

V and J are TRBV10-3 and TRBJ2-2; D may be TRBD2 (6 bases). The V end lost 9 bases, the J end lost 3 bases, and 11 bases lay between the germline ends. Germline V gene data show CDR1 as ENHRY and CDR2 as SYGVKD. CDR3 length equals 13 residues. This CDR3 reads CAMREQYTGELFF. The CDR3 nucleotides are TGTGCCATGCGGGAACAGTACACCGGGGAGCTGTTTTTT.